The source of this T cell receptor (beta chain) is a study of T cell changes during pregnancy in multiple sclerosis. Repertoires were generated with immunoSEQ multiplex PCR, while TCRdb's copy carries only in-frame clones and drops some. Of around 60,000 clones listed, about 90% are singletons. After removal of 3 bases from V and 4 bases from J, the junction contained 5 bases not matched to a gene. The length of the CDR3 is 15 residues. Germline V gene lookup returns CDR1 SGHTA and CDR2 FQGTGA. The clonotype comes from a female donor in good health, enrolled as a control in a pregnancy study. The source was CD4+ T cells from peripheral blood mononuclear cells, collected after pregnancy. The chain joins TRBV7-3 to TRBJ2-3, with TRBD1 matching 9 bases. CDR3 loop: CASSLDRGGPDTQYF. The CDR3 DNA is TGTGCCAGCAGCTTGGACAGGGGAGGCCCAGATACGCAGTATTTT.